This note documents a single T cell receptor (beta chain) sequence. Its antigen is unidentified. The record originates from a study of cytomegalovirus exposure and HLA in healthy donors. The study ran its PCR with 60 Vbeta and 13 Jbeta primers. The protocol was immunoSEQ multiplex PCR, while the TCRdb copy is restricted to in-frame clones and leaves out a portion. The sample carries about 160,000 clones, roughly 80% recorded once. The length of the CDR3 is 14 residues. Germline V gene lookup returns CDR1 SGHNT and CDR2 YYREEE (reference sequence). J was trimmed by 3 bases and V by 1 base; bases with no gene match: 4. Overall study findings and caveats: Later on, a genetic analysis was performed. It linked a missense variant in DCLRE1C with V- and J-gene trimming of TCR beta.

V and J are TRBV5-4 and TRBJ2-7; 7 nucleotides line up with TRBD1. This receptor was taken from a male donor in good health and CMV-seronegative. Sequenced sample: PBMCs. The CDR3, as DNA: TGTGCCAGCAGCTTGCGGGACAGTATCTACGAGCAGTACTTC. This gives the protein CASSLRDSIYEQYF.